This TCR beta chain was identified during a study of blood T cells in healthy people across ages (dated by TCRdb to 2015 to 2017). With regard to the full study: Template switching captured roughly one uniquely barcoded TCR beta cDNA molecule per two T cells in model experiments. For two donors (one aged 18 to 30 and one aged 80 or older), the study analyzed two additional independent replicas of 1 million unique cDNA reads from the same blood draw. Four age groups were formed from the donors: young (average around 15 years), middle-aged (around 41), aged (about 68) and long-lived (more than 75). To track age-related changes in TCR beta repertoire diversity, the study relied on deep sequencing normalized with unique cDNA molecular identifiers. Points the paper makes about the study in general: As age increased, observed TCR beta diversity per million T cells dropped in a roughly linear way, and a significant reduction was already evident by age about 36. Conclusive comparison of naive and antigen-experienced compartments was prevented by the profiling of bulk unsorted PBMCs. A strong correlation was found between observed TCR beta diversity and the percentage of naive T cells measured by flow cytometry. Total diversity estimates from one million sequenced T cells were considered lower bounds and underestimates. Because the CMV infection status of the donors was unknown, age-related changes in expanded clonotypes may potentially have been confounded. Compared with the aged group, the long-lived group had more naive CD4+ T cells, fewer expanded clones and increased TCR diversity, suggesting age selection.

This clonotype was picked up a small number of times. Its antigen remains unidentified. No much larger clone exists at a distance of one base, and base qualities are not known. The donors were under 40 Caucasian individuals from Russia, aged roughly 6 to 90 years, who were systemically healthy. Each donor gave about 10 milliliters of peripheral blood, drawn into EDTA-treated Vacutainer tubes. Ficoll-Paque density-gradient centrifugation was used to isolate PBMCs, with at least 6.5 million per sample. Trizol reagent was used to extract total RNA from the PBMCs, yielding at least 6 micrograms per sample. For every donor, flow cytometry on a PBMC aliquot measured the percentage of naive CD45RAhigh/CD27high T cells. The trim is 7 bases for V and 2 bases for J, with a gap of 15 bases between the germline ends. Inclusive of the bounding cysteine and phenylalanine, the CDR3 is 15 residues long. Just CDR3 DNA is preserved here, 45 bases in frame from base 1. The germline V gene yields SGHDT for CDR1 and YYEEEE for CDR2.

Receptors were amplified or captured by 5' RACE. Sequenced on an Illumina HiSeq 2500. A second roughly 7 to 11 cycle PCR used a sample-barcoded 5' primer and a J-beta primer mix. Each TCR beta cDNA molecule received a unique molecular identifier from a template-switch 5' adaptor carrying 12 random nucleotides. Each sample yielded at least 3 million CDR3-containing paired-end reads. All of the RNA was converted into first-strand cDNA using the Mint cDNA synthesis kit, with a TRBC-specific oligonucleotide serving as the primer. After uracil-DNA glycosylase treatment, a first 18-cycle PCR used universal primers M1SS and BC2_uni_R on all cDNA. The paper's data handling went like this. Normalization of each sample was performed by random selection of 1 million high-quality reads, each carrying a distinct molecular identifier. Reads sharing molecular identifiers were discarded rather than binned into consensus sequences. MiTCR, run with a Q25 quality threshold and the strictest error-elimination algorithm, handled CDR3 identification, clonotype clustering and error correction. Lower-bound total TCR beta diversity was estimated with a nonparametric unseen species model using Euler transformation. Using fastp at Q25 and MiXCR, TCRdb reprocessed the public reads and kept productive beta chains. Entries that share a CDR3 protein sequence are merged under the most common genes and DNA. What appears here as the V and J calls and clone size reflects TCRdb's work, not the paper's. In this sample the table shows almost 550,000 distinct CDR3 sequences, under 30% of which occur a single time. Clones ranked in the top ten supply approximately 8.7% of the sample.

These sequences were also reported in another study, on T cells of mothers and their children. As the second paper documents: The donors were nine systemically healthy Caucasian individuals, made up of three mothers and their six children. cDNA synthesis consumed the entire amount of extracted RNA, loaded at approximately 1.6 ug RNA in each 15 ul reaction. In the second PCR, sample barcodes and 2-4 random nucleotides were introduced via the M1S primer. Over 9 million TCR beta CDR3 reads came from each mother, compared with some 3.1 million reads from each child. Thymic selection shapes the output of TCR recombination in a similar way in related and unrelated pairs, and inherited differences have a minor effect. Normalized repertoire overlap in related mother-child pairs was always slightly higher than in unrelated mother-child pairs, but the difference was never significant. No persistent microchimeric T cell clones were detected, at a sensitivity of approximately 100 clones per million clonotypes. To look for features that set related mother-child pairs apart from unrelated individuals, the researchers ran deep NGS to compare the TCR beta repertoires of mothers and children. Mothers averaged about 37 +/- 4 years of age and children averaged about 12 +/- 4 years. After adapter ligation with NEBNext reagents, the libraries were sequenced on Illumina HiSeq 2000 with 100+100 nt paired-end reads. To avoid cross-contamination, the mother libraries and the child libraries were prepared a month apart and sequenced in separate runs. Between roughly 500,000 and 2,100,000 distinct TCR beta clonotypes were identified per donor. Naive TCR beta clonotypes were estimated from low-frequency clonotypes matched to each donor's FACS-determined naive share, without sorting.

Sequenced material: blood. This chain is built from TRBV5-6 and TRBJ1-4; the D gene is not confidently resolved. This TCR was recovered from a boy aged 5-17 years in good health. The CDR3 loop reads CASGKARVTNEKLFF. The sequence in DNA is TGTGCCAGCGGCAAAGCGAGGGTTACTAATGAAAAACTGTTTTTT.